The 3 T cell receptor beta chains below come from one sample, sequenced in a study of CD8+CD57+ T cells in acquired aplastic anemia. Investigators profiled TCR beta VDJ and CDR3 from genomic DNA template. Each CDR3 protein gets one entry after TCRdb re-called the reads with MiXCR. In the table there are some 150,000 distinct CDR3 sequences, about 70% of which are singletons. In patients chosen for sequencing, flow cytometry had shown CD8+CD57+ cell expansion. Sequencing was carried out using sorted CD4+, CD8+, or CD8+CD57+ T cells (not recorded which) from PBMCs. These receptors came from a human donor with aplastic anemia.

In its sample, this clonotype was seen once. This rearrangement joins TRBV10-3 to TRBJ2-7; 14 positions agree with TRBD2. This CDR3 comprises 16 residues. The ends lost 3 bases at V and 3 bases at J; junction bases unmatched: 4. Looked up from germline, CDR1 is ENHRY and CDR2 is SYGVKD. CDR3 sequence: CAISETGLAGDYEQYF. CDR3 bases: TGTGCCATCAGTGAAACGGGACTAGCGGGAGACTACGAGCAGTACTTC.

The chain recombines TRBV19 with TRBJ1-1; D is ambiguous. The CDR3 totals 13 residues. V lost 7 bases and J lost 2, with 11 bases in between. CDR1 and CDR2 from the germline V gene are LNHDA and SQIVND (reference sequence). The CDR3 spells CASKFGANTEAFF. The CDR3 DNA reads TGTGCCAGTAAGTTTGGAGCTAACACTGAAGCTTTCTTT.

The CDR3 is CASSLGRVQETQYF. In nucleotides, the CDR3 is TGTGCCAGCAGCCTCGGCAGGGTCCAAGAGACCCAGTACTTC. V gene TRBV7-9 combines with J gene TRBJ2-5; D may be TRBD1 (5 bases). This CDR3 has 14 residues. V was pared by 5 bases and J by 1 base, with 11 bases between. Germline V lookup: CDR1 SEHNR, CDR2 FQNEAQ (reference sequence).